This TCR beta chain derives from a study of tumor and adjacent non-tumor tissue in lung cancer. The study's findings and limits: Shorter survival was associated with higher TCR diversity in tumors. Compared with tumor, normal lung showed significantly lower TCR diversity.

RNA was extracted from bulk tissue without any cell sorting. Distant lung tissue was collected more than 3 cm away from the tumor edge. Three rounds of nested PCR, following a modified ARM-PCR protocol, produced the TCRbeta library. TCRdb re-called the multiplex PCR reads with MiXCR, one entry per CDR3 protein. Among about 100,000 distinct CDR3 sequences listed, 65% were seen once. Germline CDR1 DFQATT, CDR2 SNEGSKA (reference sequence). Losses at the gene ends were 5 bases for V and 3 bases for J; bases not matched to a gene: 10. The CDR3 has 15 amino acids. Comments on this clonotype: No antigen is known for it.

The sample comprised distant non-tumor lung tissue. This chain uses TRBV20-1 with TRBJ2-7, with 10 bases matching TRBD2. The clonotype originates from a man aged 30-40 years with non-small cell lung cancer. Here the CDR3 reads CSAWIAGGAHYEQYF. CDR3 DNA: TGCAGTGCTTGGATAGCGGGGGGCGCTCACTACGAGCAGTACTTC.